The 18 T cell receptor beta chains below come from one sample, sequenced in a study of T cell changes during pregnancy in multiple sclerosis. The data were produced by immunoSEQ multiplex PCR, yet TCRdb's version contains in-frame clones alone and is incomplete. The sample comprises about 8,500 clones, 70% to 90% of which are singletons, and roughly 10% rests with the top ten. Sequenced material: CD8+ T cells from peripheral blood mononuclear cells, taken in the first trimester of pregnancy. The receptors here all came from a female donor in good health, enrolled as a control in a pregnancy study.

DNA for the CDR3: TGCGCCAGCAGTGAATACGGGACAGGGGGCTTCGAGCAGTACTTC. Encoded protein: CASSEYGTGGFEQYF. This chain connects TRBV10-2 to TRBJ2-7; 12 positions match TRBD1. Germline V gives CDR1 WSHSY, CDR2 SAAADI. The V segment lost 3 bases and the J segment 6 bases; nucleotides outside the gene matches: 6. The CDR3 is 15 amino acids.

The CDR3 sequence is CASRLYAGGLCLSTDTQYF. The CDR3 DNA reads TGTGCAAGTCGCTTATACGCGGGGGGGCTGTGCTTGAGCACAGATACGCAGTATTTT. This chain joins TRBV12-2 and TRBJ2-3; TRBD2 is the table's D call and was not checked against the DNA. TRBV12-2 is a pseudogene locus. The CDR3 contains 19 residues.

Note on this clone: Distinct nucleotide sequences in the sample also encode this CDR3. The chain uses TRBV5-6 and TRBJ2-7; the match to TRBD1 covers 12 bases. CDR1 SGHDT and CDR2 YYEEEE come from the germline V gene. This CDR3 is 13 amino acids long. Trimming took 4 bases from V and 10 from J; bases not matched to a gene: 6. DNA of the CDR3: TGTGCCAGCAGCGGGACAGGGGGCGCACTACAGTACTTC. Translation: CASSGTGGALQYF. The full variable domain, its missing parts supplied by reference TRBV5-6 and TRBJ2-7, is DAGVTQSPTHLIKTRGQQVTLRCSPKSGHDTVSWYQQALGQGPQFIFQYYEEEERQRGNFPDRFSGHQFPNYSSELNVNALLLGDSALYLCASSGTGGALQYFGPGTRLTVT.

V and J are TRBV6-5 and TRBJ2-5, with a possible D match to TRBD2 (5 bases). Germline values: CDR1 MNHEY, CDR2 SVGAGI. Trimming pared 8 bases from V and 3 bases from J, leaving 13 bases between. The CDR3 is made up of 13 amino acids. CDR3 DNA: TGTGCCAGCTCACCAGCGGTCGAAGAGACCCAGTACTTC. Protein sequence: CASSPAVEETQYF.

V and J are TRBV7-9 and TRBJ2-7, with 11 bases matching TRBD1. This CDR3 has 15 amino acids. V lost 4 bases and J lost 5; bases outside the gene matches: 7. CDR1 is SEHNR and CDR2 is FQNEAQ in the germline V gene (reference sequence). CDR3: CASSWSRTGGDEQYF. The CDR3 region has the DNA TGTGCCAGCAGCTGGTCAAGGACAGGGGGCGACGAGCAGTACTTC.

V usage is TRBV25-1 and J usage is TRBJ2-1, with 13 positions matching TRBD2. The CDR3 spans 14 residues. V lost 6 bases, J lost 8 bases, and 4 bases stayed unmatched. From germline, CDR1 is MGHDK and CDR2 SYGVNS. In nucleotides, the CDR3 is TGTGCCAGCAGACTAGCGGGGGGGAGGGATGAGCAGTTCTTC. It is translated as CASRLAGGRDEQFF.

A single count supports this clone. The chain is built from TRBV7-3 and TRBJ2-1, with a possible D match to TRBD2 (6 bases). The V gene's germline CDR1 is SGHTA and CDR2 FQGTGA. CDR3 length: 14 amino acids. The V end was cut by 4 bases, the J end by 4 bases, with 11 bases between. DNA for the CDR3: TGTGCCAGCAGCTCTCTCGGGGGATACAATGAGCAGTTCTTC. It is translated as CASSSLGGYNEQFF.

The J gene is TRBJ1-2, the V gene TRBV2, with TRBD1 matching 7 bases. Germline V gene sequence: CDR1 SNHLY, CDR2 FYNNEI. The CDR3 is 12 amino acids. V lost 6 bases, J lost 5 bases, and 3 bases stayed unmatched. The chain's CDR3 is CASRGTAYGYTF. CDR3 bases: TGTGCCAGCAGGGGGACAGCTTATGGCTACACCTTC.

This clone was observed a single time. This chain links TRBV7-6 with TRBJ2-5, with 7 bases matching TRBD2. The V gene's germline CDR1 is SGHVS and CDR2 FNYEAQ. The CDR3 runs to 14 residues. The trim removed 8 bases at V and 2 bases at J, leaving 8 bases unmatched. The CDR3 is CASGLAEQQETQYF. CDR3 nucleotide sequence: TGTGCCAGCGGGCTAGCGGAGCAACAAGAGACCCAGTACTTC.

Only a few counts were recorded for this clone. This chain uses TRBV7-9 with TRBJ1-5, with D hard to call. Trimming took 9 bases from V and 0 from J, leaving 12 bases between them. Germline V lookup: CDR1 SEHNR, CDR2 FQNEAQ (reference sequence). This CDR3 comprises 14 residues. For the CDR3, the DNA is TGTGCCAGTGCGGGCGGGGATAGCAATCAGCCCCAGCATTTT. Its protein product is CASAGGDSNQPQHF.

V gene TRBV29-1 combines with J gene TRBJ1-2, with D possibly matching TRBD1 (6 bases). Deletions cut 0 bases from V and 2 bases from J, with 16 bases between. The length of the CDR3 is 16 residues. Germline-derived CDR1 and CDR2 are SQVTM and ANQGSEA. This CDR3 reads CSVEDSSGHKNYGYTF. The DNA of the CDR3 is TGCAGCGTTGAAGACTCTTCGGGACACAAAAACTATGGCTACACCTTC.

The V gene is TRBV28, the J gene TRBJ2-5, with a possible D match to TRBD1 (5 bases). The V end lost 4 bases, the J end lost 1 base, and 13 bases lay between the germline ends. Germline V gives CDR1 MDHEN, CDR2 SYDVKM. This CDR3 comprises 15 residues. CDR3 coding DNA: TGTGCCAGCAGTTCACCGGTGCAGGGCCAAGAGACCCAGTACTTC. It yields the protein CASSSPVQGQETQYF.

In this sample, this clone turned up a few times. The chain carries TRBV6-1 and TRBJ1-1, with 7 bases lining up with TRBD1. The germline CDR1 and CDR2 sequences are MNHNS and SASEGT. J was trimmed by 6 bases and V by 6 bases; bases with no gene match: 7. The CDR3 sequence is 13 residues long. In DNA, the CDR3 is TGTGCCAGCAGCGAAAACGACAGGGCTGAAGCTTTCTTT. This gives the protein CASSENDRAEAFF.

The CDR3 is CASSTHRQGRWDGYTF. CDR3 nucleotides: TGTGCCAGCAGCACACACAGACAGGGGCGATGGGATGGCTACACCTTC. This chain uses TRBV7-8 with TRBJ1-2; 8 nucleotides line up with TRBD1. CDR3 size: 16 residues. Trimming removed 5 bases from V and 6 bases from J; junction bases left unmatched: 14. CDR1 is SGHVS, CDR2 FQNEAQ, per germline.

This chain links TRBV2 with TRBJ2-1; 9 nucleotides line up with TRBD2. CDR1 SNHLY and CDR2 FYNNEI come from the germline V gene. The V gene end was trimmed by 6 bases and the J gene end by 7 bases; junction bases not matched to a gene: 7. This CDR3 region has 14 residues. The DNA of the CDR3 is TGTGCCAGCAGAGGGCGGGGGGGATCTAATGAGCAGTTCTTC. It specifies CASRGRGGSNEQFF. The full variable domain, completed using reference TRBV2 and TRBJ2-1, is EPEVTQTPSHQVTQMGQEVILRCVPISNHLYFYWYRQILGQKVEFLVSFYNNEISEKSEIFDDQFSVERPDGSNFTLKIRSTKLEDSAMYFCASRGRGGSNEQFFGPGTRLTVL.

The chain couples TRBV5-6 to TRBJ1-2; 9 positions agree with TRBD1. Germline assignment: CDR1 SGHDT and CDR2 YYEEEE. The CDR3 contains 16 residues. J was trimmed by 4 bases and V by 0 bases; bases with no gene match: 7. The CDR3 protein is CASSLETGGASYGYTF. CDR3 DNA sequence: TGTGCCAGCAGCTTGGAAACAGGGGGCGCAAGCTATGGCTACACCTTC.

The gene calls are TRBV29-1 and TRBJ1-2; 9 bases fit TRBD1. Unmatched junction bases numbered 11, after V lost 3 bases and J lost 6 bases. The germline V gene has CDR1 SQVTM and CDR2 ANQGSEA. The CDR3 totals 15 residues. CDR3 coding DNA: TGCAGCGTTGAGGGGACAGGGTTCACAAAGGATGGCTACACCTTC. It specifies CSVEGTGFTKDGYTF.

This clone has more than one count but fewer than ten. V and J are TRBV6-1 and TRBJ2-3; 7 bases are shared with TRBD2. The germline CDR1 and CDR2 sequences are MNHNS and SASEGT. V shed 11 bases and J 2 bases; nucleotides not matched to a gene: 13. This CDR3 has 15 residues. In nucleotides, the CDR3 is TGTGCCTCACAATGGGGAGCGGGACCCACAGATACGCAGTATTTT. It is translated as CASQWGAGPTDTQYF.